These T cell receptor beta chains were read from a single sample in a study of shared clonotypes between healthy human individuals. Here immunoSEQ multiplex PCR was the method, and the copy in TCRdb shows in-frame clones only, minus some. The sample includes roughly 2.4 million clones, under 97% of them seen just once. The sample taken for sequencing was naive CD4+ T cells sorted from blood. These receptors all come from a man younger than 35 in good health. Both conserved end residues are part of each CDR3. The D gene is left open where the match is weak. Clone size, where shown, is once, few, many, or a class for clones that have expanded.

J,V,size,D,CDR3,DNA
TRBJ1-2,TRBV9,.,TRBD1,CASSDGGRGYGYTF,TGTGCCAGCAGCGACGGTGGCAGGGGGTATGGCTACACCTTC
TRBJ1-4,TRBV5-1,.,.,CASSPYGTETNEKLFF,TGCGCCAGCAGCCCTTACGGGACGGAAACTAATGAAAAACTGTTTTTT
TRBJ1-4,TRBV6-1,.,TRBD1,CASSQGVEKLFF,TGTGCCAGCAGTCAGGGGGTAGAAAAACTGTTTTTT
TRBJ1-2,TRBV19,.,TRBD1,CASSSTGGVYGYTF,TGTGCCAGTAGTTCGACAGGGGGGGTCTATGGCTACACCTTC
TRBJ1-1,TRBV2,.,TRBD1,CASSEWQGGAEAFF,TGTGCCAGCAGTGAATGGCAGGGGGGGGCTGAAGCTTTCTTT
TRBJ2-5,TRBV5-1,.,.,CASSLRGGETQYF,TGCGCCAGCAGTCTCAGGGGAGGTGAGACCCAGTACTTC
TRBJ2-1,TRBV11-2,.,.,CASSSGPAGAVEQFF,TGTGCCAGCAGCTCGGGACCAGCCGGAGCCGTTGAGCAGTTCTTC
TRBJ2-5,TRBV27,.,.,CASSSARETQYF,TGTGCCAGCAGTTCAGCTCGAGAGACCCAGTACTTC
TRBJ1-2,TRBV27,.,.,CASSSGQGAYGYTF,TGTGCCAGCAGCTCCGGACAAGGGGCCTATGGCTACACCTTC
TRBJ1-2,TRBV28,.,.,CASIQWGYGYTF,TGTGCCAGCATCCAATGGGGCTATGGCTACACCTTC
TRBJ1-5,TRBV2,.,.,CASRRDPNQPQHF,TGTGCCAGCAGGCGGGATCCAAATCAGCCCCAGCATTTT
TRBJ1-1,TRBV18,once,TRBD1,CASSPLQQGEGHTEAFF,TGTGCCAGCTCACCCCTCCAACAGGGGGAGGGTCACACTGAAGCTTTCTTT
TRBJ2-7,TRBV19,.,TRBD1,CASSRTGGRDEQYF,TGTGCCAGTAGTAGGACAGGGGGGAGGGACGAGCAGTACTTC
TRBJ2-3,TRBV9,.,TRBD1,CASSVTGARDTQYF,TGTGCCAGCAGCGTCACAGGGGCCAGAGATACGCAGTATTTT
TRBJ2-1,TRBV7-9,.,TRBD2,CASSPWMTSGPINEQFF,TGTGCCAGCAGCCCCTGGATGACTAGCGGACCGATCAATGAGCAGTTCTTC
TRBJ1-1,TRBV6-6,.,.,CASSYGQGQPEAFF,TGTGCCAGCAGTTACGGGCAGGGTCAACCTGAAGCTTTCTTT
TRBJ2-7,TRBV11-2,.,.,CASSNYEQYF,TGTGCCAGCAGCAACTACGAGCAGTACTTC
TRBJ1-5,TRBV7-8,.,.,CASSLPPSAGLSNQPQHF,TGTGCCAGCAGCTTACCGCCCAGCGCAGGGCTGTCCAATCAGCCCCAGCATTTT
TRBJ1-4,TRBV2,.,.,CASSDAGKQNEKLFF,TGTGCCAGCAGTGACGCAGGGAAACAGAATGAAAAACTGTTTTTT
TRBJ1-1,TRBV4-3,.,.,CASSQAYGMNTEAFF,TGCGCCAGCAGCCAAGCCTATGGGATGAACACTGAAGCTTTCTTT
TRBJ1-1,TRBV6-6,.,TRBD1,CASSWTGTEAFF,TGTGCCAGCAGTTGGACAGGGACTGAAGCTTTCTTT
TRBJ1-4,TRBV28,once,.,CASSLSTAMAKLFF,TGTGCCAGCAGTTTAAGTACCGCGATGGCAAAACTGTTTTTT
TRBJ2-1,TRBV10-3,.,TRBD2,CATGTSGSGEQFF,TGTGCCACCGGGACTAGCGGGAGCGGTGAGCAGTTCTTC
TRBJ1-2,TRBV27,.,TRBD1,CASGTADRYGYTF,TGTGCCAGCGGGACAGCCGACCGCTATGGCTACACCTTC
TRBJ1-4,TRBV5-1,.,.,CASSPERTENEKLFF,TGCGCCAGCAGCCCTGAGAGGACAGAGAATGAAAAACTGTTTTTT
TRBJ1-4,TRBV5-6,.,.,CASSPGWGNKEKLFF,TGTGCCAGCAGCCCGGGATGGGGCAATAAGGAAAAACTGTTTTTT
TRBJ1-5,TRBV4-1,.,TRBD1,CASWWDRGNQPQHF,TGCGCCAGCTGGTGGGACAGGGGCAATCAGCCCCAGCATTTT
TRBJ2-7,TRBV10-3,.,.,CATRVVVGAADEQYF,TGTGCCACCCGAGTGGTGGTGGGGGCTGCTGACGAGCAGTACTTC
TRBJ1-3,TRBV4-1,once,.,CASSQGHRTSGNTIYF,TGCGCCAGCAGCCAAGGGCACAGGACCTCTGGAAACACCATATATTTT
TRBJ1-4,TRBV30,.,.,CAWSVGVNEKLFF,TGTGCCTGGAGTGTTGGGGTCAACGAAAAACTGTTTTTT
TRBJ1-2,TRBV30,once,TRBD1,CAWQDRVGGYTF,TGTGCCTGGCAAGACAGGGTGGGAGGCTACACCTTC
TRBJ1-2,TRBV30,.,TRBD1,CAWSEGQGAGYTF,TGTGCCTGGAGTGAAGGACAGGGGGCGGGCTACACCTTC
TRBJ1-6,TRBV10-3,.,.,CAISSFSDSPLHF,TGTGCCATCAGTAGTTTTTCGGATTCACCCCTCCACTTT
TRBJ2-1,TRBV18,.,TRBD1,CASSPPNYDRGPYNEQFF,TGTGCCAGCTCACCACCGAACTATGACAGGGGGCCGTACAATGAGCAGTTCTTC
TRBJ1-4,TRBV18,once,.,CASSWAATNEKLFF,TGTGCCAGCTCCTGGGCCGCAACTAATGAAAAACTGTTTTTT
TRBJ2-7,TRBV15,.,TRBD1,CATSRRRDRAHEQYF,TGTGCCACCAGCAGGCGCCGGGACAGGGCCCACGAGCAGTACTTC
TRBJ1-5,TRBV16,.,.,CASSQSTPQGRQPQHF,TGTGCCAGCAGCCAATCGACACCACAGGGCCGTCAGCCCCAGCATTTT
TRBJ1-6,TRBV5-1,.,.,CASSLDSEKNNSPLHF,TGCGCCAGCAGCTTGGACTCAGAGAAGAATAATTCACCCCTCCACTTT
TRBJ1-1,TRBV4-1,once,.,CASSRNMDSIEAFF,TGCGCCAGCAGCCGGAACATGGACAGCATTGAAGCTTTCTTT
TRBJ1-6,TRBV6-5,.,.,CAPLRVRGFNSPLHF,TGTGCCCCGCTGAGGGTCAGGGGATTCAATTCACCCCTCCACTTT